Listed here are 22 T cell receptor beta chains from one sample, sequenced in a study of T-cell reconstitution after alpha-beta-depleted transplantation in children. The TCRbeta library incorporated unique molecular identifiers. MiXCR, applied by TCRdb to the PCR reads, yields one record per CDR3 protein. Here the sample spans around 270,000 distinct CDR3 sequences, about a tenth being singletons. Sample: PBMCs, taken before TCRalphabeta/CD19-depleted stem cell transplant. The receptors originated from a boy under two years old with acute myeloid leukemia, due to receive a stem cell transplant.

This clonotype was counted ten times or more. The chain is built from TRBV12-3 or TRBV12-4 and TRBJ2-7, with TRBD1 matching over 8 bases. Trimming removed 1 base from V and 3 bases from J; junction bases left unmatched: 2. The CDR3 spans 14 residues. The CDR3 DNA follows: TGTGCCAGCAGTTTAGTCACAGGGGGCTACGAGCAGTACTTC. It specifies CASSLVTGGYEQYF.

This clonotype has at least ten counts. V is TRBV3-1 and J is TRBJ1-2, with no clear D. This CDR3 contains 15 residues. The germline V gene encodes CDR1 LGHDT and CDR2 YNNKEL (reference sequence). V was trimmed by 6 bases and J by 6 bases, leaving 20 bases between them. CDR3 loop: CASSSRVVGPDGYTF. The CDR3 DNA reads TGTGCCAGCAGTTCCCGGGTTGTCGGGCCGGATGGCTACACCTTC. Based on the CDR3 plus reference TRBV3-1 and TRBJ1-2, the full variable domain is DTAVSQTPKYLVTQMGNDKSIKCEQNLGHDTMYWYKQDSKKFLKIMFSYNNKELIINETVPNRFSPKSPDKAHLNLHINSLELGDSAVYFCASSSRVVGPDGYTFGSGTRLTVV.

This clonotype came up many times. The chain uses TRBV11-2 and TRBJ2-1; 8 bases agree with TRBD2. The V and J ends lost 6 bases and 6 bases, in that order; junction bases with no gene match: 10. Per the germline V gene, CDR1 is SGHAT and CDR2 is FQNNGV. The CDR3 spans 15 residues. The CDR3 DNA sequence: TGTGCCAGCAGAGGTTTAGCGGGAATTAGCAATGAGCAGTTCTTC. Translated, it gives CASRGLAGISNEQFF.

This clonotype was detected many times. This chain joins TRBV3-1 and TRBJ1-2; 7 bases agree with TRBD1. Germline V CDR1 and CDR2: LGHDT, YNNKEL (reference sequence). The CDR3 runs to 13 residues. V shed 4 bases, J shed 5 bases, and the junction held 4 bases outside the gene matches. CDR3 region: CASSPWDRYGYTF. The CDR3 region has the DNA TGTGCCAGCAGCCCGTGGGACAGATATGGCTACACCTTC.

This clonotype showed up many times. CDR3 residues: CASSLEEGGNQPQHF. Written as DNA, the CDR3 is TGTGCCAGCAGCTTAGAGGAAGGGGGTAATCAGCCCCAGCATTTT. This sequence joins TRBV7-9 and TRBJ1-5; TRBD1 is a possible D gene (6 bases). The germline CDR1 and CDR2 sequences are SEHNR and FQNEAQ (reference sequence). Trimming pared 1 base from V and 4 bases from J, leaving 11 bases between. CDR3 length: 15 amino acids. The full variable domain, rest sourced from reference TRBV7-9 and TRBJ1-5, is DTGVSQNPRHKITKRGQNVTFRCDPISEHNRLYWYRQTLGQGPEFLTYFQNEAQLEKSRLLSDRFSAERPKGSFSTLEIQRTEQGDSAMYLCASSLEEGGNQPQHFGDGTRLSIL.

This clonotype came up many times. The V and J genes are TRBV11-3 and TRBJ2-1; D gene ambiguous. The CDR3 extends over 13 amino acids. Per the germline V gene, CDR1 is SGHNT and CDR2 is YENEEA. Trimming removed 6 bases from V and 7 bases from J, with 13 bases in between. CDR3 in DNA: TGTGCCAGCAGGGGCCCCCCGCGGAATGAGCAGTTCTTC. This codes for CASRGPPRNEQFF.

This clonotype has ten or more counts. The chain uses TRBV7-9 and TRBJ2-1; no definite D call. Trimming removed 1 base from V and 8 bases from J, with 6 bases in between. Germline lookup yields CDR1 SEHNR and CDR2 FQNEAQ (reference sequence). The CDR3 consists of 12 residues. The CDR3 reads CASSLELDEQFF. DNA of the CDR3: TGTGCCAGCAGCTTAGAACTGGATGAGCAGTTCTTC.

This clonotype was observed many times. The genes are TRBV29-1 and TRBJ1-1; D unclear. This CDR3 has 12 residues. Trimming shortened V by 6 bases and J by 3 bases, and 11 bases separated the two germline ends. CDR1 is SQVTM and CDR2 is ANQGSEA in the germline V gene. The CDR3 DNA reads TGCAGCGTACCTACAGTGGACACTGAAGCTTTCTTT. It encodes CSVPTVDTEAFF.

This clonotype has ten or more counts. This chain connects TRBV25-1 to TRBJ2-3; no clear D gene. Between the trimmed V and J ends, which lost 4 bases and 2 bases, there was a span of 4 bases. Germline V gives CDR1 MGHDK, CDR2 SYGVNS. CDR3 length equals 12 residues. CDR3: CASSAFTDTQYF. The CDR3 DNA reads as TGTGCCAGCAGTGCATTCACAGATACGCAGTATTTT. Complete variable domain (other parts from reference TRBV25-1 and TRBJ2-3): EADIYQTPRYLVIGTGKKITLECSQTMGHDKMYWYQQDPGMELHLIHYSYGVNSTEKGDLSSESTVSRIRTEHFPLTLESARPSHTSQYLCASSAFTDTQYFGPGTRLTVL.

J is TRBJ2-7 and V is TRBV24-1; perhaps TRBD2 as D (5 bases). The CDR3 has 16 amino acids. Trimming removed 3 bases from V and 6 bases from J, with 20 bases in between. Germline lookup yields CDR1 KGHDR and CDR2 SFDVKD. The CDR3: CATSDEDFLHCCEQYF. CDR3 DNA: TGTGCCACCAGTGATGAGGACTTTCTCCACTGCTGCGAGCAGTACTTC.

In this sample, this clonotype turned up many times. CDR3 in amino acids: CSARERTSGDTQYF. In nucleotides, the CDR3 is TGCAGTGCTAGGGAGAGGACCTCGGGGGATACGCAGTATTTT. This chain links TRBV20-1 with TRBJ2-3; D may be TRBD2 (5 bases). The CDR3 extends over 14 amino acids. Looked up from germline, CDR1 is DFQATT and CDR2 is SNEGSKA (reference sequence). V lost 3 bases to trimming and J lost 6 bases, with 16 bases between them.

The table lists this clonotype with many counts. The chain employs TRBV6-4 and TRBJ2-1; D uncertain. The germline gives CDR1 MRHNA, CDR2 SNTAGT. There are 15 residues in the CDR3. Trimming took off 0 bases at V and 8 bases at J, with 14 bases between the two ends. CDR3 in amino acids: CASSDSLGGSHEQFF. Here the CDR3 DNA reads TGTGCCAGCAGTGACTCGTTAGGTGGTAGCCATGAGCAGTTCTTC.

This chain uses TRBV4-3 with TRBJ2-1, with D tentatively TRBD2 (6 bases). This CDR3 is 15 amino acids long. Deletions cut 4 bases from V and 1 base from J, with 11 bases between. Per germline, CDR1 LGHNA and CDR2 YSLEER. The CDR3 DNA reads as TGCGCCAGCAGCCTCCGGGACTGGTCCTACAATGAGCAGTTCTTC. The encoded protein is CASSLRDWSYNEQFF.

In this sample, this clonotype turned up a few times. V gene TRBV5-1 combines with J gene TRBJ2-2; 11 bases line up with TRBD2. The CDR3 sequence is 16 residues long. V lost 3 bases, J lost 0 bases, and 1 base stayed unmatched. The germline V gene encodes CDR1 SGHRS and CDR2 YFSETQ. For the CDR3, the DNA is TGCGCCAGCAGCTCTAGCGGGAGGTCGAACACCGGGGAGCTGTTTTTT. Residues: CASSSSGRSNTGELFF.

The CDR3 sequence is CASSIRDRGSYEQYF. The CDR3, as DNA: TGTGCCAGCAGCATCCGGGACAGGGGCTCCTACGAGCAGTACTTC. The chain carries TRBV7-2 and TRBJ2-7; 10 nucleotides line up with TRBD1. The ends lost 5 bases at V and 0 bases at J; junction bases unmatched: 4. This CDR3 region has 15 residues. Germline CDR1 SGHTA, CDR2 FQGNSA. The entire variable domain, with the rest obtained from reference TRBV7-2 and TRBJ2-7, is as follows: GAGVSQSPSNKVTEKGKDVELRCDPISGHTALYWYRQSLGQGLEFLIYFQGNSAPDKSGLPSDRFSAERTGGSVSTLTIQRTQQEDSAVYLCASSIRDRGSYEQYFGPGTRLTVT.

This clonotype was counted ten times or more. The rearrangement joins TRBV5-6 to TRBJ2-3, with a tentative D call TRBD2 (6 bases). There are 15 residues in the CDR3. Germline CDR1 reads SGHDT; CDR2 reads YYEEEE. The ends were cut back, 1 base at V and 2 bases at J, with 11 bases in the middle. The CDR3 bases are TGTGCCAGCAGCTTGCCCGGGACTTACACAGATACGCAGTATTTT. Protein: CASSLPGTYTDTQYF.

This clonotype was observed at least ten times. The chain links TRBV11-3 to TRBJ2-7; the D gene is possibly TRBD1 (6 bases). V lost 4 bases to trimming and J lost 5 bases, with 18 bases between them. The CDR3 runs to 15 residues. Germline lookup yields CDR1 SGHNT and CDR2 YENEEA. CDR3 region: CASSSPGAGDHEQYF. DNA of the CDR3: TGTGCCAGCAGCTCGCCCGGGGCAGGGGACCACGAGCAGTACTTC.

This clonotype appeared many times. This chain uses TRBV29-1 with TRBJ1-1; D is possibly TRBD1 (5 bases). This CDR3 contains 16 residues. Germline loops: CDR1 SQVTM, CDR2 ANQGSEA. With 6 bases removed from V and 0 bases from J, the gap between germline ends came to 20 bases. The CDR3 DNA reads as TGCAGCGTCGATCGGGGCAGGCCGATCATGAACACTGAAGCTTTCTTT. Protein product: CSVDRGRPIMNTEAFF.

This clonotype was counted at least ten times. This sequence joins TRBV6-1 and TRBJ1-1; TRBD1 agrees at 10 bases. The CDR3 contains 14 residues. CDR1 is MNHNS, CDR2 SASEGT, per germline. J gave up 3 bases and V 5 bases, and 3 bases lay outside the gene matches. DNA of the CDR3: TGTGCCAGCAGTCCTGGACAGGGGGACACTGAAGCTTTCTTT. Its protein product is CASSPGQGDTEAFF.

This clonotype has more than one count but fewer than ten. The gene calls are TRBV12-3 or TRBV12-4 and TRBJ2-5; 9 bases align to TRBD1. V gave up 0 bases and J gave up 2 bases; unmatched junction bases: 4. There are 16 residues in the CDR3. CDR3 nucleotide sequence: TGTGCCAGCAGTTTAGCGCTTGGGACAGGGCAAGAGACCCAGTACTTC. This translates into CASSLALGTGQETQYF.

There are many counts of this clonotype. This chain links TRBV12-3 or TRBV12-4 with TRBJ2-2; possibly TRBD2 for D (5 bases). V was cut by 2 bases and J by 0 bases, with 10 bases left in between. The CDR3 runs to 16 residues. The CDR3 nucleotides read TGTGCCAGCAGTTTATCGGGAATTTCGAACACCGGGGAGCTGTTTTTT. It codes for CASSLSGISNTGELFF.

This clonotype turned up a few times. The rearrangement links TRBV6-1 to TRBJ1-1, with a possible D match to TRBD1 (5 bases). This CDR3 has 15 amino acids. Germline CDR1 is MNHNS and CDR2 is SASEGT. V was trimmed by 6 bases and J by 5 bases, leaving 19 bases between them. Written as DNA, the CDR3 is TGTGCCAGCAGGATAATGGTGCGGGGGGAAACTGAAGCTTTCTTT. Translating gives CASRIMVRGETEAFF.